Listed here are 11 T cell receptor beta chains from one sample, sequenced in a study of siplizumab effects on memory and regulatory T cells. The protocol was immunoSEQ multiplex PCR, while the TCRdb copy is restricted to in-frame clones and leaves out a portion. This table has fewer than 30,000 clones, roughly 84% appearing once. The sample taken for sequencing was memory CD4+ T cells sorted from blood. The source is a human donor in good health.

This clone has a single count. At one of its ends the junction is not consistent with the germline gene, which may arise from a read error. V and J are TRBV2 and TRBJ2-7; 10 bases are shared with TRBD1. This CDR3 comprises 15 residues. CDR1 and CDR2 from the germline V gene are SNHLY and FYNNEI. CDR3 DNA sequence: TGTGCCAGCAGTGATCGGACAGGGGGATTCTACGAGCAGCACTTC. Protein product: CASSDRTGGFYEQHF.

The V and J genes are TRBV7-2 and TRBJ2-2; 7 bases map to TRBD1. V dropped 1 base and J dropped 5; count of bases not matched to a gene: 1. The CDR3 covers 14 residues. Germline values: CDR1 SGHTA, CDR2 FQGNSA. In nucleotides, the CDR3 is TGTGCCAGCAGCTTAGGACAGGGTACCGGGGAGCTGTTTTTT. Protein product: CASSLGQGTGELFF.

The J gene is TRBJ2-7, the V gene TRBV6-6; TRBD2 might be the D (6 bases). Germline V gene lookup returns CDR1 MNHNY and CDR2 SVGAGI (reference sequence). The CDR3 loop spans 13 amino acids. Trimming cost V 6 bases and J 7 bases, with 16 bases left between them. In DNA form, the CDR3 reads TGTGCCAGCAGCAGGGACTCCTTGGGAGAGCAGTACTTC. It encodes CASSRDSLGEQYF.

J is TRBJ2-6 and V is TRBV9; a possible D gene is TRBD1 (6 bases). Trimming cost V 4 bases and J 3 bases, with 17 bases left between them. The CDR3 is 17 residues long. The germline V gene has CDR1 SGDLS and CDR2 YYNGEE. The CDR3 nucleotides read TGTGCCAGCAGCCTTACAGGGACGGGTAGTGGGGCCAACGTCCTGACTTTC. Translating it yields CASSLTGTGSGANVLTF.

The DNA for the CDR3 is TGCGCCAGCCGAGCGGGAGGGCTCTCCTACAATGAGCAGTTCTTC. Translating it yields CASRAGGLSYNEQFF. J is TRBJ2-1 and V is TRBV5-1; 10 nucleotides align to TRBD2. The CDR3 is 15 amino acids. CDR1 and CDR2 from the germline V gene are SGHRS and YFSETQ. With 7 bases clipped from V and 0 bases from J, the junction kept 4 bases outside the gene matches.

This clone appeared a few times. CDR3 amino acids: CASSVRPGGHQPQHF. CDR3 DNA sequence: TGTGCCAGCAGCGTAAGGCCAGGGGGACATCAGCCCCAGCATTTT. This chain joins TRBV9 and TRBJ1-5, with 7 bases matching TRBD1. The CDR3 totals 15 residues. The V gene's germline CDR1 is SGDLS and CDR2 YYNGEE. Unmatched junction bases numbered 6, after V lost 1 base and J lost 5 bases.

V gene TRBV4-2 combines with J gene TRBJ1-5; TRBD1 might be the D (6 bases). This CDR3 has 15 residues. Germline values: CDR1 LGHNA, CDR2 YNFKEQ. V lost 0 bases to trimming and J lost 4 bases, with 10 bases between them. This CDR3 reads CASSQDLQGNQPQHF. The CDR3, as DNA: TGTGCCAGCAGCCAAGATCTCCAGGGGAATCAGCCCCAGCATTTT.

J is TRBJ2-1 and V is TRBV29-1; D not resolved. V lost 4 bases and J lost 10, with 11 bases in between. The CDR3 covers 11 residues. CDR1 and CDR2 (germline): SQVTM, ANQGSEA. This CDR3 reads CSVVGPPEQFF. DNA for the CDR3: TGCAGCGTTGTTGGGCCGCCGGAGCAGTTCTTC.

The count of this clone is one. The rearrangement joins TRBV20-1 to TRBJ2-3; unclear D gene. V shed 7 bases and J shed 6 bases, with 11 bases lying between them. The V gene's germline CDR1 is DFQATT and CDR2 SNEGSKA (reference sequence). The CDR3 extends over 11 amino acids. DNA of the CDR3: TGCAGTGGGGCCTTAGGTGATACGCAGTATTTT. Amino acid sequence: CSGALGDTQYF.

This clone has only one observation. Here the CDR3 reads CATLGSAGDNEQFF. DNA of the CDR3: TGTGCCACGTTAGGGTCGGCGGGAGACAATGAGCAGTTCTTC. The chain combines TRBV10-3 with TRBJ2-1; TRBD2 matches 7 bases. V lost 10 bases to trimming and J lost 5 bases; unmatched junction nucleotides: 11. This CDR3 has 14 residues. Germline CDR1 and CDR2: ENHRY and SYGVKD.

The CDR3 sequence is CASSLITGPTTGYTF. The CDR3 bases are TGTGCCAGCAGTTTAATAACAGGACCCACCACTGGCTACACCTTC. J is TRBJ1-2 and V is TRBV28; maybe TRBD1 (5 bases). Germline V gives CDR1 MDHEN, CDR2 SYDVKM. Trimming cost V 2 bases and J 7 bases, with 17 bases left between them. The CDR3 is made up of 15 amino acids.